This TCR beta chain was captured in a study of cytomegalovirus exposure and HLA in healthy donors. Regarding this clone: Its antigen is not known.

General study results and limits: Several of the most significant clusters appeared linked to common viral pathogens, based on a later analysis.

Primers included in the PCR were 60 Vbeta and 13 Jbeta primers. Original data processing: There were some 87 million unique TCR beta chains by a later count, and about 12 million of them were shared. Profiling relied on immunoSEQ multiplex PCR, and the TCRdb table lists in-frame clones only, not all of them. V and J calls and clone size come straight from that table; D and trimming were deduced from the DNA. The repertoire includes 95,000 to 150,000 clones, around 85% of them detected once, and around 2% sits in the top ten. The sample comprised PBMCs. The TCR was taken from a man aged 30 to 45 in good health and CMV-seronegative.

The CDR3 reads CASRDDRESSYEQYF. The CDR3 region has the DNA TGTGCCAGCCGAGACGACAGGGAGTCCTCCTACGAGCAGTACTTC. The chain employs TRBV28 and TRBJ2-7; 7 bases are shared with TRBD1. Germline V gives CDR1 MDHEN, CDR2 SYDVKM. With V trimmed by 8 bases and J by 0 bases, 10 bases remained unmatched. The CDR3 has 15 amino acids.